A single sample is the source of the 3 T cell receptor beta chains below, sequenced in a study of Ad26.COV2.S vaccination and SARS-CoV-2 variants. Only in-frame clones appear in the TCRdb table, and some are missing; sequencing was by immunoSEQ multiplex PCR. The sample carries 300,000 to 450,000 clones, roughly 94% recorded once. The sequences come from peripheral blood, collected after recovery from COVID-19. The receptor set was obtained from a human donor who had recovered from COVID-19.

This chain uses TRBV13 with TRBJ1-2, with 7 nucleotides matching TRBD1. Germline assignment: CDR1 PRHDT and CDR2 FYEKMQ (reference sequence). CDR3 length: 16 amino acids. V dropped 5 bases and J dropped 3; count of bases not matched to a gene: 12. The CDR3 DNA reads TGTGCCAGCAGCCCCCATACTGACAGGGTGGACTATGGCTACACCTTC. Its protein product is CASSPHTDRVDYGYTF.

The chain has TRBV2 and TRBJ2-3, with D possibly matching TRBD2 (6 bases). Trimming stripped 6 bases from V and 6 bases from J, with 19 bases between. There are 15 residues in the CDR3. Per germline, CDR1 SNHLY and CDR2 FYNNEI. CDR3 DNA sequence: TGTGCCAGCAGGACGGGACTGACAAAATTGGATACGCAGTATTTT. Protein sequence: CASRTGLTKLDTQYF.

The V call is TRBV2, the J call TRBJ1-3; 7 nucleotides line up with TRBD1. CDR1 is SNHLY and CDR2 is FYNNEI in the germline V gene. This CDR3 comprises 16 residues. V trimming: 2 bases; J trimming: 3 bases; junction bases outside the gene matches: 7. The chain's CDR3 is CASSETVRGGGNTIYF. The CDR3 nucleotides read TGTGCCAGCAGTGAAACGGTCAGGGGGGGTGGAAACACCATATATTTT.